The 13 T cell receptor beta chains listed next were all sequenced from one sample in a study of blood T cells in healthy people across ages (dated by TCRdb to the mid-2010s). The library was produced with 5' RACE. The sequencer listed for this sample is Illumina HiSeq 2500. The second PCR ran for roughly 6 to 11 cycles and used a J-beta primer mix along with a sample-barcoded 5' primer. TCRdb applied fastp at Q25 and MiXCR to the public reads, then kept only in-frame beta chains. Each entry is one CDR3 protein sequence, shown with its most common DNA and genes. A total of 1 million or so distinct CDR3 sequences appear in this sample, around 25% of them only once. Approximately 0.7% of the sample is taken by the ten largest. These data also featured in a second study, about T cells of mothers and their children.

Sequences were obtained from blood. The receptors stem from a girl aged 2 to 10 in good health.

The V gene is TRBV18, the J gene TRBJ1-2; D unresolved. The V and J ends lost 3 bases and 6 bases respectively, with 11 bases between them. This CDR3 is built from 13 residues. Germline V gene data show CDR1 as KGHSH and CDR2 as LQKENI. Here the CDR3 DNA reads TGTGCCAGCTCACCGGGCGGGAAAAATGGCTACACCTTC. It translates to CASSPGGKNGYTF. Combining the CDR3 with reference TRBV18 and TRBJ1-2 gives the whole variable domain NAGVMQNPRHLVRRRGQEARLRCSPMKGHSHVYWYRQLPEEGLKFMVYLQKENIIDESGMPKERFSAEFPKEGPSILRIQQVVRGDSAAYFCASSPGGKNGYTFGSGTRLTVV.

The chain links TRBV29-1 to TRBJ2-4; D is undetermined. The V end lost 1 base, the J end lost 8 bases, and 18 bases lay between the germline ends. Germline V gene sequence: CDR1 SQVTM, CDR2 ANQGSEA. There are 15 residues in the CDR3. The CDR3 nucleotides are TGCAGCGTTGAAGTACGACTGGTATCTTTAGACATTCAGTACTTC. Encoded protein: CSVEVRLVSLDIQYF.

V and J are TRBV5-6 and TRBJ2-4, with 7 bases lining up with TRBD1. CDR3 length: 14 residues. Germline CDR1 SGHDT, CDR2 YYEEEE. With V trimmed by 4 bases and J by 6 bases, 7 bases remained unmatched. Written as DNA, the CDR3 is TGTGCCAGCAGCCCACCGGGACAGCCAAACATTCAGTACTTC. It is translated as CASSPPGQPNIQYF.

CDR3 coding DNA: TGTGCCAGCAGTTTACCTACTAGCGGGAGGGGCGAGCAGTACTTC. It specifies CASSLPTSGRGEQYF. J is TRBJ2-7 and V is TRBV28, with 13 bases fitting TRBD2. This CDR3 is 15 amino acids long. The V and J ends lost 2 bases and 6 bases, in that order; junction bases with no gene match: 4. CDR1 is MDHEN and CDR2 is SYDVKM in the germline V gene.

This clonotype was recorded once. The V and J genes are TRBV11-2 and TRBJ2-5; 14 nucleotides align to TRBD2. The CDR3 consists of 17 residues. The J segment lost 9 bases and the V segment lost 2 bases, leaving 11 bases of the junction unmatched. Germline lookup yields CDR1 SGHAT and CDR2 FQNNGV. The CDR3 nucleotides are TGTGCCAGCAGCTTACGACTAGCGGGAGGGCCCTCCGGTCCCCAGTACTTC. Its translation: CASSLRLAGGPSGPQYF.

The chain links TRBV5-1 to TRBJ2-1; the D is unclear. This CDR3 comprises 12 residues. V lost 5 bases and J lost 8, with 11 bases in between. Germline-derived CDR1 and CDR2 are SGHRS and YFSETQ. This CDR3 is CASRGQTDEQFF. The CDR3 DNA reads TGCGCCAGCAGAGGTCAAACGGATGAGCAGTTCTTC.

This clonotype was detected a few times. This rearrangement joins TRBV19 to TRBJ2-5; 7 bases line up with TRBD2. Gene TRBJ2-1 matches the end of the DNA better, so the J call may be wrong. This CDR3 has 15 residues. CDR1 and CDR2 (germline): LNHDA, SQIVND (reference sequence). The CDR3 sequence: CASSIRLARNNEQFF. The CDR3 DNA sequence: TGTGCCAGTAGTATTCGACTAGCCAGAAACAATGAGCAGTTCTTC.

The chain couples TRBV4-1 to TRBJ2-5; maybe TRBD2 (5 bases). CDR1 and CDR2 (germline): MGHRA, YSYEKL. The CDR3 spans 17 residues. V lost 0 bases and J 2 bases, leaving 16 bases between the germline ends. Here the CDR3 DNA reads TGCGCCAGCAGCCAAGATCCCCCCTCGGGGTTGCAAGAGACCCAGTACTTC. It yields the protein CASSQDPPSGLQETQYF.

This clonotype has a handful of counts. The V and J genes are TRBV4-1 and TRBJ1-2; D is undetermined. Germline assignment: CDR1 MGHRA and CDR2 YSYEKL. This CDR3 contains 14 residues. The V end was cut by 4 bases, the J end by 7 bases, with 16 bases between. As DNA, the CDR3 is TGCGCCAGCAGCCTTTCGAGGGAATCGGGTGGCTACACCTTC. Residues: CASSLSRESGGYTF.

This clonotype was picked up a small number of times. The gene calls are TRBV10-2 and TRBJ1-3, with a tentative D call TRBD1 (5 bases). Trimming stripped 7 bases from V and 0 bases from J, with 25 bases between. The germline V gene encodes CDR1 WSHSY and CDR2 SAAADI. This CDR3 spans 19 amino acids. Written as DNA, the CDR3 is TGCGCCAGCATCCCCGTCCGGGACCGGTCTACTGGCTCTGGAAACACCATATATTTT. This translates into CASIPVRDRSTGSGNTIYF.

The chain is built from TRBV20-1 and TRBJ2-7, with D perhaps matching TRBD1 (6 bases). Germline V gene lookup returns CDR1 DFQATT and CDR2 SNEGSKA (reference sequence). The CDR3 totals 13 residues. V dropped 1 base and J dropped 3 bases, with 10 bases sitting between them. The CDR3, as DNA: TGCAGTGCTAGAGTTGACAGGTTCTACGAGCAGTACTTC. Translated, it gives CSARVDRFYEQYF.

At least ten counts were recorded for this clonotype. The chain couples TRBV6-5 to TRBJ2-1, with D possibly TRBD1 on 7 matching bases. CDR1 is MNHEY and CDR2 is SVGAGI in the germline V gene. This CDR3 has 15 amino acids. Between the trimmed V and J ends, which lost 6 bases and 1 base, there was a span of 13 bases. In DNA form, the CDR3 reads TGTGCCAGCAGCCAGGGGGGACCTTCCTACAATGAGCAGTTCTTC. It specifies CASSQGGPSYNEQFF.

This clonotype was picked up a small number of times. The chain combines TRBV28 with TRBJ2-5, with TRBD1 matching 9 bases. In germline, CDR1 is MDHEN, CDR2 SYDVKM. CDR3 length: 15 residues. V shed 5 bases, J shed 5 bases, and the junction held 9 bases outside the gene matches. The chain's CDR3 is CASSDRGAQVETQYF. The CDR3 coding sequence is TGTGCCAGCAGTGACAGGGGGGCCCAAGTTGAGACCCAGTACTTC.